In its sample, the clone carrying this T cell receptor beta chain was seen many times. As yet, its antigen is unknown. Per the germline V gene, CDR1 is SEHNR and CDR2 is FQNEAQ (reference sequence). The CDR3 loop spans 10 amino acids. V was trimmed by 10 bases and J by 4 bases, leaving 5 bases between them. This entry is derived from a study of T cell repertoires in cytomegalovirus infection. MiXCR was run by TCRdb on the reads, yielding one entry per CDR3 protein. The table lists about 920,000 distinct CDR3 sequences, around 30% of them singletons, with around 15% in the top ten. The study, taken as a whole, reports: Clonotypes of TCR beta that were HLA-C-restricted and CMV-specific dominated the ex vivo response.

The sequence was obtained from a human donor in good health (CMV status not recorded). Some clones in this sample may be carry-over from other donors' samples. V is TRBV7-9 and J is TRBJ1-3; no clear D gene. This material consisted of cultured CD8+ T cells from PBMCs, taken from culture after CMV antigen stimulation. The CDR3 sequence: CAIRGNTIYF. The CDR3 DNA follows: TGTGCCATTCGCGGAAACACCATATATTTT.